This T cell receptor beta chain was found in a study of T cell responses to AZD1222 COVID-19 vaccine. Across the study: Pooled together were second doses at about 4 or about 12 weeks. Broader study findings: Clonal diversity was possibly underestimated; the donors were predominantly white British and more often female. CD4 TCRs associated with vaccination spanned spike, dominating at 160-218 and 743-854. Without day 14 samples, only post-peak T cell repertoires were studied.

The CDR3 is made up of 16 amino acids. V shed 3 bases and J 2 bases; nucleotides not matched to a gene: 9. The germline V gene encodes CDR1 SQVTM and CDR2 ANQGSEA. This table comes from immunoSEQ multiplex PCR, and its TCRdb copy is limited to in-frame clones, with some not included. The sample includes approximately 170,000 clones, 90% to 95% of them seen just once. Remarks on this clone: As yet, its antigen is unknown.

The receptor's source is an adult in good health. Sequenced material: peripheral blood, taken on day 0 of AZD1222 vaccination. The J gene is TRBJ2-3, the V gene TRBV29-1, with TRBD2 matching over 9 bases. The CDR3 bases are TGCAGCGTTGAGCGGGTTAGCGGGAGCCTCACAGATACGCAGTATTTT. Translated: CSVERVSGSLTDTQYF.